The subject of this entry is one T cell receptor (beta chain). What it recognizes is unknown. This specimen comes from a study of graft-versus-host responses after intestinal transplantation. Assay: immunoSEQ multiplex PCR; the TCRdb copy retains only in-frame clones and omits some. The repertoire holds 30,000 or so clones, with roughly four fifths as singletons. Germline lookup yields CDR1 SGHDN and CDR2 FVKESK. V was clipped by 2 bases and J by 9 bases, with 9 bases between them. This CDR3 has 12 residues. Regarding the study as a whole: Early after transplant, HvG clones declined as circulating GvH clones peaked. Allografts of one patient group, those with graft-donor T cell macrochimerism, had high graft-versus-host to host-versus-graft clonal ratios.

This clonotype originated in a human donor who received an intestinal transplant. The source material was unstimulated CD8+ T cells sorted from spleen or lymph node cells, sampled before intestinal transplant. The V call is TRBV14, the J call TRBJ2-3; D perhaps matches TRBD1 (6 bases). CDR3 region: CASSQNRETQYF. The CDR3 DNA reads as TGTGCCAGCAGCCAAAACAGGGAAACGCAGTATTTT.